The present TCR beta chain was sequenced within a study of Ad26.COV2.S vaccination and SARS-CoV-2 variants. Turning to the study itself: Trial arm assignment for the donor was COV1001 Ad26.COV2.S.

Treatment reported: some 20 received Ad26.COV2.S at low or high dose, single or two shots; 5 received placebo; per-sample allocation not given. The samples date from day 63 after the first vaccine or placebo injection. Boston provided a donor who was an adult aged 18-55 years. Overall study results and limits: Ad26.COV2.S recipients had broader spike-specific TCRs (P = 0.0014). People who got the vaccine or the placebo had similar non-spike TCR breadth.

Here immunoSEQ multiplex PCR was the method, and the copy in TCRdb shows in-frame clones only, minus some. The table has about 350,000 clones, about nine tenths seen once. In the case of this clone: What it binds is not known.

The TCR comes from a person aged 18 to 59 who received the Ad26.COV2.S COVID-19 vaccine or a placebo. Sequenced material: peripheral blood, taken in a trial of Ad26.COV2.S vaccine versus placebo.

The CDR3 nucleotides read TGTGCCAGCAGCCAAGAAGCCCTAAGGGGCTACGAGCAGTACTTC. Translated, it gives CASSQEALRGYEQYF. J is TRBJ2-7 and V is TRBV3-1 (or the pseudogene TRBV3-2), with TRBD1 as a possible D gene (5 bases). There are 15 residues in the CDR3. Germline lookup yields CDR1 LGHDT and CDR2 YNNKEL (reference sequence). V gave up 0 bases and J gave up 3 bases, with 12 bases separating them.